This T cell receptor (beta chain) is from a study of cytomegalovirus exposure and HLA in healthy donors. While unrecorded immune exposures were likely, the donors were nominally healthy when sampled. A word on this clone: The antigen remains unidentified.

Germline V gene data show CDR1 as SGHTS and CDR2 as YDEGEE. The CDR3 is 14 residues long. The V and J ends lost 5 bases and 5 bases respectively, with 16 bases between them. Researchers ran the PCR with 60 Vbeta and 13 Jbeta primers. Sequencing was performed with immunoSEQ multiplex PCR; in TCRdb, only in-frame clones are kept and a portion is missing. The table lists 120,000 to 150,000 clones, approximately 79% of them singletons, with approximately 8.2% in the top ten. Study findings and constraints: HLA restriction was apparent for most CMV-associated TCR beta chains in a later analysis. Per a prior analysis, the majority of TCR beta V segments were productive roughly 90% or roughly 30% of the time. Several top significant clusters appeared, in a later analysis, to be linked to common viral pathogens.

Sequencing input: PBMCs. The receptor was derived from a woman aged 50 to 60 in good health and CMV-seropositive. The rearrangement uses TRBV5-8 and TRBJ1-2; weak D call: TRBD1 (6 bases). This chain's CDR3 is CASSLTGDQYGYTF. The CDR3 nucleotides read TGTGCCAGCAGTCTGACAGGCGACCAATATGGCTACACCTTC.